A single T cell receptor (beta chain) is shown here with its context. As handled by the study authors: Nucleated cell number was recorded as an estimate derived from reference gene primer amplification. Method: immunoSEQ multiplex PCR; TCRdb's copy keeps in-frame clones and lacks some. D and trimming were read from the DNA, whereas the V and J calls and clone size are those reported in that table. This table has some 110,000 clones, roughly nine tenths appearing once. The sample comes from a study of blood T cell repertoires in COVID-19. Study summary: PBMCs, B-cell-depleted T cells, or T cells were the source of the cDNA or gDNA that made up the material.

The trim removed 4 bases at V and 0 bases at J, leaving 3 bases unmatched. The CDR3 consists of 14 residues. Looked up from germline, CDR1 is LNHDA and CDR2 is SQIVND (reference sequence). The clonotype originates from a human donor in a cohort sampled during active COVID-19. The sequenced sample was peripheral blood. The rearrangement uses TRBV19 and TRBJ2-7; 7 bases are a match to TRBD2. This CDR3 reads CASSSREGSYEQYF. CDR3 bases: TGTGCCAGTAGTAGCAGGGAGGGCTCCTACGAGCAGTACTTC.